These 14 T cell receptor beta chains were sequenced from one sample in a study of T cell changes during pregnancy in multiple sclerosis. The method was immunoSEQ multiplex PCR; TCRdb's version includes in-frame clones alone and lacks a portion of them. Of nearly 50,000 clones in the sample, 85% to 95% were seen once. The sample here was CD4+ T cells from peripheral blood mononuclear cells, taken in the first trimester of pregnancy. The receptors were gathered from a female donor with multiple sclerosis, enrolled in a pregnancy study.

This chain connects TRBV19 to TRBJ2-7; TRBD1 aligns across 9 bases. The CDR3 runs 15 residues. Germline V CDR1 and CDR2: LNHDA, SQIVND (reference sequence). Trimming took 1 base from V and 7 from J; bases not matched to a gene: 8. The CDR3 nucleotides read TGTGCCAGTAGTATAGTGGGACAGGGAACTTGGGAGCAGTACTTC. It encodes CASSIVGQGTWEQYF.

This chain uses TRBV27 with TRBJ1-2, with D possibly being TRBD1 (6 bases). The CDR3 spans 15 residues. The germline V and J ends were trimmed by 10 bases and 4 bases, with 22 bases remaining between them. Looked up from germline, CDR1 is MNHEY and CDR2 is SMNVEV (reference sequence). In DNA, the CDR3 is TGTGCCACCCGGGAGGGGGGCCCCGACCCCTATGGCTACACCTTC. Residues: CATREGGPDPYGYTF.

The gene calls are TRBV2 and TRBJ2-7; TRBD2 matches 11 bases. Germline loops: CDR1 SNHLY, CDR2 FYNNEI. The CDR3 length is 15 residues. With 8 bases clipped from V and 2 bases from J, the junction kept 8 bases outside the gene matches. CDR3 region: CASRKLAGDPYEQYF. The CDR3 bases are TGTGCCAGCCGTAAACTAGCGGGGGACCCCTACGAGCAGTACTTC.

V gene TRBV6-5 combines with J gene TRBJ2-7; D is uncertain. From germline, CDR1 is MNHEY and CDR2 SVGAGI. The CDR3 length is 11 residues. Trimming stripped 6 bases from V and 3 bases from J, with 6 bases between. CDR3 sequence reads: CASSTSYEQYF. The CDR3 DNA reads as TGTGCCAGCAGCACCAGCTACGAGCAGTACTTC.

This CDR3 is CASSQLTDTQYF. CDR3 coding DNA: TGTGCCAGCAGCCAATTAACAGATACGCAGTATTTT. This rearrangement joins TRBV14 to TRBJ2-3; D is ambiguous. Between the trimmed V and J ends, which lost 2 bases and 3 bases, there was a span of 3 bases. This CDR3 is 12 amino acids long. The germline CDR1 and CDR2 sequences are SGHDN and FVKESK. Full variable domain (outside the CDR3, taken from reference TRBV14 and TRBJ2-3): EAGVTQFPSHSVIEKGQTVTLRCDPISGHDNLYWYRRVMGKEIKFLLHFVKESKQDESGMPNNRFLAERTGGTYSTLKVQPAELEDSGVYFCASSQLTDTQYFGPGTRLTVL.

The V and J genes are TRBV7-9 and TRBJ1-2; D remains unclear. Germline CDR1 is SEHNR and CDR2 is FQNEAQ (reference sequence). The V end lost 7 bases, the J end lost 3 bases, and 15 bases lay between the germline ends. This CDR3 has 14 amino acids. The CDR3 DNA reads TGTGCCAGCACCATGAGTGGTATAGACTATGGCTACACCTTC. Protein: CASTMSGIDYGYTF.

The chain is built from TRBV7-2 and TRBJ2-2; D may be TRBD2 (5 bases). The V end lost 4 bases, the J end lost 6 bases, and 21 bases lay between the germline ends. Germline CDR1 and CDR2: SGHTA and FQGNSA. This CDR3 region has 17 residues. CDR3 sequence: CASSSIGELPRPGELFF. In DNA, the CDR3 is TGTGCCAGCAGCTCTATCGGGGAGCTCCCTCGTCCCGGGGAGCTGTTTTTT.

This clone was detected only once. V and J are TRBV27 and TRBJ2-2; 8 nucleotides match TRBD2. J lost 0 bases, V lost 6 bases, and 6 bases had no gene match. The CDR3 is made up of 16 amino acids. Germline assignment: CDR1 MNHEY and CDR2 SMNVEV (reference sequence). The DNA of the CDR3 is TGTGCCAGCAGGAGCGGGGGTATTTCGAACACCGGGGAGCTGTTTTTT. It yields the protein CASRSGGISNTGELFF.

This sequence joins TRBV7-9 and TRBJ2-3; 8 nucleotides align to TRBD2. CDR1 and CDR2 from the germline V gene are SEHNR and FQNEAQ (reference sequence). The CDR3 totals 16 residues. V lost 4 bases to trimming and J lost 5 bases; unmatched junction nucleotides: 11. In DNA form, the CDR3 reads TGTGCCAGCAGCTGGGGTCCGGGGGGGCATTTAGATACGCAGTATTTT. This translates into CASSWGPGGHLDTQYF.

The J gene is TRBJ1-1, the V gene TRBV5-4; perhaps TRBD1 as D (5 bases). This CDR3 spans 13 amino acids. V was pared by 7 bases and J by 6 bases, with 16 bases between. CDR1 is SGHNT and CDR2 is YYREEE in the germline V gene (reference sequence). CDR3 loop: CASRPGGFPEAFF. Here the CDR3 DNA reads TGTGCCAGCCGCCCGGGGGGTTTCCCTGAAGCTTTCTTT.

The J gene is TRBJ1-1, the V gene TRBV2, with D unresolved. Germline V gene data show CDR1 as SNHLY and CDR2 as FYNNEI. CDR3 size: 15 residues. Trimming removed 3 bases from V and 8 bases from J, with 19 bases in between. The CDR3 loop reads CASSDGRLLNGEAFF. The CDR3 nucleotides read TGTGCCAGCAGTGATGGTCGGCTCCTGAACGGGGAAGCTTTCTTT.

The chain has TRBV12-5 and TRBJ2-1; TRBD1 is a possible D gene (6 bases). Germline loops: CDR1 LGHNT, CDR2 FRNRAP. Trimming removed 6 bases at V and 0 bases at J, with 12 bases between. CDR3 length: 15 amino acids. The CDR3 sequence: CASGPTGNSYNEQFF. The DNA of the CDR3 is TGTGCTAGTGGACCGACAGGCAACTCCTACAATGAGCAGTTCTTC.

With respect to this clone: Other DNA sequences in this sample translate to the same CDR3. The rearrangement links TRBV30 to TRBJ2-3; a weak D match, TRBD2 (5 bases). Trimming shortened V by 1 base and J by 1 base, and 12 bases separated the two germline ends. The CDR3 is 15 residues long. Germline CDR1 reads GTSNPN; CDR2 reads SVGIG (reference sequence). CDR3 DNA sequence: TGTGCCTGGAGTGCCACGGGGTACGGCACAGATACGCAGTATTTT. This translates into CAWSATGYGTDTQYF.

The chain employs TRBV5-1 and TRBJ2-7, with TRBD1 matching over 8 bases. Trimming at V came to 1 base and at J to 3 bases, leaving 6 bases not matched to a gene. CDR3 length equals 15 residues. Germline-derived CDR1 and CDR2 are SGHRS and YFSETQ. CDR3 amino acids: CASSLNQGARYEQYF. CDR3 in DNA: TGCGCCAGCAGCTTGAACCAGGGGGCCCGCTACGAGCAGTACTTC.